This TCR beta chain was retrieved from a study of immune evolution from preneoplasia to lung adenocarcinoma. The data were produced by immunoSEQ multiplex PCR, yet TCRdb's version contains in-frame clones alone and is incomplete. The profile covers just over 4,000 clones, with 80% to 90% appearing a single time and around 15% taken by the ten largest. Sequences were obtained from FFPE adjacent normal lung tissue. The receptor's source is a donor at least 70 years old with lung adenocarcinoma.

CDR3 protein: CASSQDRGLPTDTQYF. In DNA form, the CDR3 reads TGTGCCAGCAGCCAAGATCGGGGCCTACCCACAGATACGCAGTATTTT. J is TRBJ2-3 and V is TRBV4-2; the D call may be TRBD1 or TRBD2 (5 bases each). Germline values: CDR1 LGHNA, CDR2 YNFKEQ. The V end was cut by 0 bases, the J end by 2 bases, with 12 bases between. The CDR3 totals 16 residues.